This T cell receptor (beta chain) was captured in a study of blood T cell repertoires in COVID-19. Methods used by the authors: Quantification of nucleated cells was approximated via reference gene primer amplification. Using immunoSEQ multiplex PCR, the repertoire was profiled, and TCRdb retains in-frame clones only, with some absent. V, J and clone size are those of that table, while D and trimming were read from the DNA. Of 110,000 or so clones listed, around 85% were seen once; the top ten hold more than 5%. Seattle enrolled patients during active infection and tracked them longitudinally. Germline V gene sequence: CDR1 MNHEY, CDR2 SVGEGT. The CDR3 consists of 13 residues. V was clipped by 5 bases and J by 4 bases, with 11 bases between them.

The receptor was derived from a woman in her sixties or seventies with COVID-19, enrolled during active disease. V and J are TRBV6-2 or TRBV6-3 and TRBJ1-1; D is ambiguous. Sequencing was done on a sample of peripheral blood. The CDR3 DNA reads TGTGCCAGCAGTCCCCATGAGGGCACTGAAGCTTTCTTT. Translation: CASSPHEGTEAFF.